This entry lists 15 T cell receptor beta chains sequenced from one sample in a study of blood T cells in healthy people across ages. Together with a sample-barcoded 5' primer, a J-beta primer mix was included in a second PCR lasting about 6 to 11 cycles. Using its own MiXCR run on the 5' RACE reads, TCRdb lists one record per CDR3 protein. The sample includes about a million distinct CDR3 sequences, 40% to 60% seen only once; the top ten take around 15%. The sequenced sample was blood. These receptors all come from a young man in good health.

The CDR3 DNA sequence: TGCAGTGCTAGGAAGCGGGAGTTTGGTGAGACCCAGTACTTC. Translating it yields CSARKREFGETQYF. The rearrangement joins TRBV20-1 to TRBJ2-5, with 8 bases fitting TRBD2. Germline V CDR1 and CDR2: DFQATT, SNEGSKA (reference sequence). The CDR3 is 14 amino acids. Trimming took 3 bases from V and 5 from J; bases not matched to a gene: 8.

The chain links TRBV28 to TRBJ1-5, with TRBD1 identical over 7 bases. Germline CDR1 and CDR2: MDHEN and SYDVKM. The CDR3 sequence is 15 residues long. Losses at the gene ends were 6 bases for V and 3 bases for J; bases not matched to a gene: 8. The chain's CDR3 is CASRRNRGYNQPQHF. CDR3 DNA: TGTGCCAGCAGACGAAACAGGGGCTACAATCAGCCCCAGCATTTT.

The chain is built from TRBV11-2 and TRBJ2-1, with 7 nucleotides matching TRBD2. This CDR3 comprises 14 residues. CDR1 SGHAT and CDR2 FQNNGV come from the germline V gene. The V and J ends lost 5 bases and 3 bases, in that order; junction bases with no gene match: 4. CDR3 DNA sequence: TGTGCCAGCAGCGCGGCTAGCGGCTACAATGAGCAGTTCTTC. This codes for CASSAASGYNEQFF.

As to this clonotype: One end of the junction does not line up with germline, which may come from a read error. CDR3 protein: CASSQEIAGLIPPPLHF. The CDR3 DNA is TGTGCTAGCAGCCAAGAAATTGCGGGACTGATACCTCCACCCCTCCACTTT. The chain is built from TRBV4-2 and TRBJ1-6; TRBD1 is a possible D gene (5 bases). The CDR3 totals 17 residues. Looked up from germline, CDR1 is LGHNA and CDR2 is YNFKEQ.

This clonotype was picked up a small number of times. The CDR3, as DNA: TGTGCCAGCAGAGGGACTAGCGGTTCCTACGAGCAGTACTTC. It codes for CASRGTSGSYEQYF. The V gene is TRBV4-2, the J gene TRBJ2-7; 11 bases align to TRBD2. The CDR3 has 14 residues. CDR1 and CDR2 from the germline V gene are LGHNA and YNFKEQ. V was clipped by 6 bases and J by 1 base; unmatched bases: 2.

This clonotype was seen at least ten times. The chain has TRBV14 and TRBJ2-5; D is unclear. V was shortened by 4 bases and J by 4 bases, with 16 bases between the two germline ends. Germline V gives CDR1 SGHDN, CDR2 FVKESK. The CDR3 contains 15 residues. As DNA, the CDR3 is TGTGCCAGCAGCCTAAGTTACACCTTCGGAGAGACCCAGTACTTC. Translating gives CASSLSYTFGETQYF. The complete variable domain, with remaining parts taken from reference TRBV14 and TRBJ2-5, reads EAGVTQFPSHSVIEKGQTVTLRCDPISGHDNLYWYRRVMGKEIKFLLHFVKESKQDESGMPNNRFLAERTGGTYSTLKVQPAELEDSGVYFCASSLSYTFGETQYFGPGTRLLVL.

In this sample, this clonotype turned up a few times. J is TRBJ1-1 and V is TRBV7-2, with D possibly matching TRBD1 (6 bases). With 3 bases removed from V and 6 bases from J, the gap between germline ends came to 14 bases. The CDR3 spans 14 residues. Looked up from germline, CDR1 is SGHTA and CDR2 is FQGNSA. The CDR3 is CASSLALQGSEAFF. Here the CDR3 DNA reads TGTGCCAGCAGCTTGGCCTTACAGGGTTCTGAAGCTTTCTTT.

This clonotype occurred a few times. The J gene is TRBJ2-7, the V gene TRBV7-2, with a tentative D call TRBD2 (7 bases). Trimming removed 5 bases from V and 0 bases from J, with 17 bases in between. Germline CDR1 and CDR2: SGHTA and FQGNSA. This CDR3 is built from 16 residues. The CDR3 reads CASSLGGQISSYEQYF. In DNA form, the CDR3 reads TGTGCCAGCAGCCTGGGGGGGCAGATAAGCTCCTACGAGCAGTACTTC. The full variable domain, with the rest looked up from reference TRBV7-2 and TRBJ2-7, is GAGVSQSPSNKVTEKGKDVELRCDPISGHTALYWYRQSLGQGLEFLIYFQGNSAPDKSGLPSDRFSAERTGGSVSTLTIQRTQQEDSAVYLCASSLGGQISSYEQYFGPGTRLTVT.

The chain employs TRBV14 and TRBJ2-1; no clear D. V lost 0 bases to trimming and J lost 10 bases, with 4 bases between them. The CDR3 is 11 residues long. The germline CDR1 and CDR2 sequences are SGHDN and FVKESK. CDR3 in amino acids: CASSQEVEQFF. The DNA of the CDR3 is TGTGCCAGCAGCCAAGAAGTAGAGCAGTTCTTC.

This clonotype was observed a few times. This chain connects TRBV7-2 to TRBJ2-5; TRBD1 matches 9 bases. V shed 2 bases, J shed 5 bases, and the junction held 12 bases outside the gene matches. The CDR3 length is 17 residues. Germline V CDR1 and CDR2: SGHTA, FQGNSA. The CDR3 DNA is TGTGCCAGCAGCTTAAGACCCCCGGGACAGGGTTTGGAGACCCAGTACTTC. Its translation: CASSLRPPGQGLETQYF.

Details on this clonotype: Sequence at one end of the junction differs from germline and may be a read error. The chain recombines TRBV2 with TRBJ2-3; TRBD2 is a possible D gene (5 bases). This CDR3 contains 15 residues. CDR1 is SNHLY, CDR2 FYNNEI, per germline. This CDR3 reads CASSDRAASTDTRYF. CDR3 DNA: TGTGCCAGCAGTGACAGAGCGGCTAGCACAGATACGCGGTATTTT.

A word on this clonotype: One end of the junction varies from germline; a read error may be responsible. The rearrangement uses TRBV29-1 and TRBJ2-7, with D possibly matching TRBD1 (6 bases). Germline CDR1 and CDR2: SQVTM and ANQGSEA. This CDR3 has 14 residues. The CDR3 nucleotides are TGCAGCGCTGGGGGCTCTGGAAGCTCCGACGAGCAGTACTTC. Amino acid sequence: CSAGGSGSSDEQYF.

The V and J genes are TRBV4-1 and TRBJ2-2; D is possibly TRBD2 (6 bases). The length of the CDR3 is 18 residues. The germline V gene has CDR1 MGHRA and CDR2 YSYEKL. Trimming left V 0 bases short and J 0 bases short, with 14 bases between. CDR3 nucleotide sequence: TGCGCCAGCAGCCAAGACGGGGGACTTAGCGCGAACACCGGGGAGCTGTTTTTT. Translated, it gives CASSQDGGLSANTGELFF.

The rearrangement uses TRBV12-3 or TRBV12-4 and TRBJ2-2; D might be TRBD1 (5 bases). CDR3 size: 16 residues. V shed 4 bases and J shed 2 bases, with 14 bases lying between them. The CDR3 bases are TGTGCCAGCAGTTCCCAGGACATAAGAAACACCGGGGAGCTGTTTTTT. It codes for CASSSQDIRNTGELFF.

This chain links TRBV11-2 with TRBJ2-3; maybe TRBD2 (5 bases). Germline lookup yields CDR1 SGHAT and CDR2 FQNNGV. V was trimmed by 6 bases and J by 2 bases, leaving 12 bases between them. The CDR3 has 14 amino acids. DNA for the CDR3: TGTGCCAGCAGTTCAGCGGACCACACAGATACGCAGTATTTT. Amino acids: CASSSADHTDTQYF.